This passage covers 10 T cell receptor beta chains from one sample sequenced in a study of blood T cell repertoires in COVID-19. Clones were read by immunoSEQ multiplex PCR, and TCRdb kept only the in-frame ones, dropping some. The sample has 100,000 to 150,000 clones; 90% to 95% are singletons. Sequencing was performed on peripheral blood. The receptors come from a man aged 50 or older with COVID-19, enrolled during active disease.

This chain uses TRBV27 with TRBJ1-5, with 10 bases aligning to TRBD1. Germline loops: CDR1 MNHEY, CDR2 SMNVEV (reference sequence). The CDR3 consists of 17 residues. The V segment lost 4 bases and the J segment 0 bases; nucleotides outside the gene matches: 6. The CDR3 bases are TGTGCCAGCAGTTCAATGGGGACAGGGGTTAGCAATCAGCCCCAGCATTTT. It codes for CASSSMGTGVSNQPQHF.

The genes are TRBV30 and TRBJ2-2; 12 nucleotides align to TRBD2. The V and J ends lost 1 base and 6 bases, in that order; junction bases with no gene match: 3. Germline V gene sequence: CDR1 GTSNPN, CDR2 SVGIG (reference sequence). The CDR3 runs 15 residues. For the CDR3, the DNA is TGTGCCTGGAGTGGACTAGCGGGAGAGGCCGGGGAGCTGTTTTTT. The encoded protein is CAWSGLAGEAGELFF.

The chain combines TRBV24-1 with TRBJ1-2; TRBD1 might be the D (6 bases). Trimming cost V 3 bases and J 8 bases, with 21 bases left between them. The CDR3 has 16 residues. The germline V gene encodes CDR1 KGHDR and CDR2 SFDVKD. The CDR3 region has the DNA TGTGCCACCAGTGATCACAAGGCCGGGACAAAAAGGGGCTACACCTTC. The encoded protein is CATSDHKAGTKRGYTF.

As DNA, the CDR3 is TGTGCCAGCAGCCGGGGAGCGGGAGGTGGTAATGAGCAGTTCTTC. This gives the protein CASSRGAGGGNEQFF. The rearrangement joins TRBV11-2 to TRBJ2-1; TRBD2 agrees at 9 bases. This CDR3 is built from 15 residues. Trimming at V came to 5 bases and at J to 7 bases, leaving 9 bases not matched to a gene. Germline loops: CDR1 SGHAT, CDR2 FQNNGV.

The chain combines TRBV18 with TRBJ1-3; no definite D call. The V gene lost 3 bases and the J gene lost 0 bases, with 9 bases spanning the gap. Looked up from germline, CDR1 is KGHSH and CDR2 is LQKENI. The CDR3 is 15 amino acids. CDR3 bases: TGTGCCAGCTCACCTGGGCAGAGCTCTGGAAACACCATATATTTT. As protein: CASSPGQSSGNTIYF. Full variable domain (remainder filled in from reference TRBV18 and TRBJ1-3): NAGVMQNPRHLVRRRGQEARLRCSPMKGHSHVYWYRQLPEEGLKFMVYLQKENIIDESGMPKERFSAEFPKEGPSILRIQQVVRGDSAAYFCASSPGQSSGNTIYFGEGSWLTVV.

The chain combines TRBV19 with TRBJ2-7, with TRBD1 identical over 8 bases. With 3 bases clipped from V and 1 base from J, the junction kept 5 bases outside the gene matches. CDR3 length: 15 amino acids. Germline assignment: CDR1 LNHDA and CDR2 SQIVND (reference sequence). CDR3 residues: CASSMAGQASYEQYF. The DNA for the CDR3 is TGTGCCAGTAGTATGGCGGGACAGGCGTCCTACGAGCAGTACTTC.

The gene calls are TRBV28 and TRBJ2-7; a weak D match, TRBD2 (6 bases). The length of the CDR3 is 13 residues. V dropped 7 bases and J dropped 4 bases, with 14 bases sitting between them. CDR1 is MDHEN and CDR2 is SYDVKM in the germline V gene. The CDR3 region is CASMALSGYEQYV. The CDR3 DNA is TGTGCCAGCATGGCCTTGAGCGGGTACGAGCAGTACGTC.

V usage is TRBV15 and J usage is TRBJ2-1, with 8 bases that match TRBD1. Germline lookup yields CDR1 LNHNV and CDR2 YYDKDF (reference sequence). This CDR3 region has 16 residues. Unmatched junction bases numbered 9, after V lost 6 bases and J lost 2 bases. The CDR3 DNA reads as TGTGCCACCAGAGAGCACGGACAGGGCCCCTACAATGAGCAGTTCTTC. Protein: CATREHGQGPYNEQFF. Full variable domain (rest looked up from reference TRBV15 and TRBJ2-1): DAMVIQNPRYQVTQFGKPVTLSCSQTLNHNVMYWYQQKSSQAPKLLFHYYDKDFNNEADTPDNFQSRRPNTSFCFLDIRSPGLGDTAMYLCATREHGQGPYNEQFFGPGTRLTVL.

The gene calls are TRBV3-1 (or the pseudogene TRBV3-2) and TRBJ2-1; D unresolved. V was pared by 3 bases and J by 10 bases, with 10 bases between. Germline V gene sequence: CDR1 LGHDT, CDR2 YNNKEL (reference sequence). CDR3 length: 12 amino acids. This CDR3 is CASSQSIREQFF. The DNA of the CDR3 is TGTGCCAGCAGCCAGAGCATCCGGGAGCAGTTCTTC.

The gene calls are TRBV2 and TRBJ1-1, with D unclear. CDR3 length: 13 residues. Trimming took 6 bases from V and 2 from J, leaving 10 bases between them. CDR1 SNHLY and CDR2 FYNNEI come from the germline V gene. The CDR3 loop is CASRVGYNTEAFF. The CDR3 DNA reads TGTGCCAGCAGAGTCGGGTACAACACTGAAGCTTTCTTT.